Below, 7 T cell receptor beta chains from the same sample are listed, as sequenced in a study of post-analysis software for immune sequencing data. No antigen has been assigned to these receptors. Study-wide results and limits: Roughly 5 TRBV segments occurring more often in patients than controls included TRBV5-6, TRBV5-1 and TRBV20-1.

TCR beta libraries were prepared from cDNA with unique molecular identifiers. TCRdb used MiXCR to reprocess the PCR reads, holding one entry per CDR3 protein. The table shows a few hundred thousand distinct CDR3 sequences, with about a third occurring only once. Sequenced material: blood. Receptors originate from a girl between 10 and 17 years old with multiple sclerosis.

This clonotype has a handful of counts. The rearrangement uses TRBV3-1 and TRBJ1-1; D unresolved. The CDR3 covers 12 residues. Trimming took 8 bases from V and 6 from J, leaving 13 bases between them. Per germline, CDR1 LGHDT and CDR2 YNNKEL (reference sequence). The CDR3 bases are TGTGCCAGCGGCTACCTCGAAGCTGAAGCTTTCTTT. The encoded protein is CASGYLEAEAFF. The full variable domain, completed using reference TRBV3-1 and TRBJ1-1, is DTAVSQTPKYLVTQMGNDKSIKCEQNLGHDTMYWYKQDSKKFLKIMFSYNNKELIINETVPNRFSPKSPDKAHLNLHINSLELGDSAVYFCASGYLEAEAFFGQGTRLTVV.

The chain has TRBV6-5 and TRBJ1-2; D possibly corresponds to TRBD1 (5 bases). V lost 0 bases and J lost 3, with 11 bases in between. This CDR3 has 15 amino acids. Germline lookup yields CDR1 MNHEY and CDR2 SVGAGI. CDR3 DNA sequence: TGTGCCAGCAGTTACTCTTCGACAGTAGACTATGGCTACACCTTC. Its translation is CASSYSSTVDYGYTF.

This clonotype is a singleton in its sample. The rearrangement links TRBV5-1 to TRBJ2-5; TRBD1 matches 11 bases. The end of the DNA aligns better with TRBJ2-4, so the J call may be wrong. CDR1 and CDR2 (germline): SGHRS, YFSETQ. The CDR3 spans 16 residues. DNA for the CDR3: TGCGCCAGCAGCCCCGTATCCGGGACAGGGGGAAACATTCAGTACTTC. Translated, it gives CASSPVSGTGGNIQYF.

This clonotype has just a few counts. The DNA of the CDR3 is TGTGCCAGCCTTAGCCGACTAGCCGGGAACAATGAGCAGTTCTTC. It specifies CASLSRLAGNNEQFF. V gene TRBV6-1 combines with J gene TRBJ2-1; TRBD2 aligns across 7 bases. Trimming at V came to 8 bases and at J to 5 bases, leaving 12 bases not matched to a gene. CDR1 and CDR2 from the germline V gene are MNHNS and SASEGT. The CDR3 length is 15 residues.

The CDR3 is CASRRGGHSYEQYF. CDR3 nucleotide sequence: TGTGCCAGCAGGCGGGGAGGACATTCCTACGAGCAGTACTTC. This chain uses TRBV6-5 with TRBJ2-7, with a weak D call TRBD2 (6 bases). Germline CDR1 MNHEY, CDR2 SVGAGI. Trimming left V 6 bases short and J 1 base short, with 13 bases between. This CDR3 comprises 14 residues.

The table lists this clonotype with a few counts. At one end, the junction sequence differs from germline, possibly due to a read error. The rearrangement links TRBV7-7 to TRBJ2-1, with 8 bases lining up with TRBD2. Germline V lookup: CDR1 SSHAT, CDR2 FNYEAQ (reference sequence). The CDR3 loop spans 18 amino acids. This CDR3 reads CASSLGFPGGDPKNEQFF. CDR3 bases: TGTGCTAGCAGCCTCGGCTTCCCGGGGGGGGATCCGAAAAATGAGCAGTTCTTC. The whole variable domain, filled in from reference TRBV7-7 and TRBJ2-1, reads GAGVSQSPRYKVTKRGQDVTLRCDPISSHATLYWYQQALGQGPEFLTYFNYEAQPDKSGLPSDRFSAERPEGSISTLTIQRTEQRDSAMYRCASSLGFPGGDPKNEQFFGPGTRLTVL.

A few counts support this clonotype. This chain links TRBV7-9 with TRBJ2-3, with D perhaps being TRBD1 or TRBD2 (5 bases each). The CDR3 contains 15 residues. Per germline, CDR1 SEHNR and CDR2 FQNEAQ (reference sequence). Trimming removed 3 bases from V and 2 bases from J, with 12 bases in between. CDR3 nucleotides: TGTGCCAGCAGCTTCGGGACCACAACCACAGATACGCAGTATTTT. Residues: CASSFGTTTTDTQYF. Filled out from reference TRBV7-9 and TRBJ2-3, the complete variable domain reads DTGVSQNPRHKITKRGQNVTFRCDPISEHNRLYWYRQTLGQGPEFLTYFQNEAQLEKSRLLSDRFSAERPKGSFSTLEIQRTEQGDSAMYLCASSFGTTTTDTQYFGPGTRLTVL.